The subject of this entry is one T cell receptor beta chain. The CDR3 sequence is 12 residues long. Germline lookup yields CDR1 LNHDA and CDR2 SQIVND (reference sequence). Trimming stripped 9 bases from V and 3 bases from J, with 9 bases between. These data are taken from a study of T-cell memory formation after mild COVID-19. TCRdb ran MiXCR on the 5' RACE reads and lists one entry per CDR3 protein. The repertoire holds 150,000 or so distinct CDR3 sequences, 13% to 15% seen once, with roughly 13% in the top ten. The sequence came from an adult woman who had mild COVID-19 (a few samples of this study predate the infection). Cell type and time point are not known. Sequences were obtained from PBMCs or a T cell subset sorted from them (not recorded which). This chain connects TRBV19 to TRBJ1-5; D may be TRBD1 (5 bases). As DNA, the CDR3 is TGTGCCAGCGGTGGGGCCAATCAGCCCCAGCATTTT. Protein product: CASGGANQPQHF.